This entry concerns a single TCR beta chain. The antigen is undetermined. Naive cells were sorted as CD45RO-, CCR7+, CD27+ and CD95-. UMI-labeled TRB cDNA libraries were prepared by 5' RACE. TCRdb reworked the 5' RACE reads into one entry per CDR3 protein, no DNA. Its table lists around 61,000 distinct CDR3 sequences. These data are taken from a study of CXCR3-negative and CXCR3-positive naive CD8 T cells. On the study more broadly: The libraries yielded about 135 million TRB reads, about 1.5 +/- 0.3 million each.

CDR1 LGHNT and CDR2 FRNRAP come from the germline V gene. The CDR3 contains 16 residues. Study-level results: In CXCR3-positive naive cells, the TRB CDR3s were more hydrophobic than in CXCR3-negative naive cells.

Specimen: naive CXCR3+ CD8+ T cells from blood. Subset meaning: CD45RO-CCR7+CD27+CD95- naive CD8+ T cells expressing CXCR3 (TNR3+). The TCR comes from a human donor in good health. Some clones in this sample may be carry-over from other donors' samples. The chain recombines TRBV12-5 with TRBJ1-1; TCRdb selects TRBD1, and the lack of DNA leaves this call unchecked. CDR3 sequence reads: CASGLIAGTMNTEAFF.